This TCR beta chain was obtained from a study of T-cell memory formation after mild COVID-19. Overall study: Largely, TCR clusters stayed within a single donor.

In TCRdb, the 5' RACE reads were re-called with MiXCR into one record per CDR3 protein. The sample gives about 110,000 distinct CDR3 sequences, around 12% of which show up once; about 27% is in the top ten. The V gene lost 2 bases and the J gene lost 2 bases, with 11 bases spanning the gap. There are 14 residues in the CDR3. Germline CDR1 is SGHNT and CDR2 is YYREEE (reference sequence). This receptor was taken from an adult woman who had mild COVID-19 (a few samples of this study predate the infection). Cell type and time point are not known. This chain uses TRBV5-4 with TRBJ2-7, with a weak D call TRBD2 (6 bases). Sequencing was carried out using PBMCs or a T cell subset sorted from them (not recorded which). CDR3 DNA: TGTGCCAGCAGCTTCGGAGGGGTTGCCTACGAGCAGTACTTC. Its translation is CASSFGGVAYEQYF.